Presented here are 16 T cell receptor beta chains from one specimen sequenced in a study of PD-L1 blockade in urothelial cancer. Produced via immunoSEQ multiplex PCR; TCRdb's table is partial and in-frame only. Seen here are some 97,000 clones, about 90% observed once, and the top ten hold about 0.91%. This sample comprised PBMCs, obtained around atezolizumab (anti-PD-L1) treatment. These receptors were taken from a woman of 80 years or more with urothelial cancer.

The rearrangement uses TRBV2 and TRBJ2-5; TRBD2 aligns across 10 bases. This CDR3 is built from 14 residues. V shed 7 bases, J shed 4 bases, and the junction held 6 bases outside the gene matches. Germline assignment: CDR1 SNHLY and CDR2 FYNNEI. The CDR3 sequence is CASKREGSPETQYF. CDR3 DNA sequence: TGTGCCAGCAAGCGGGAGGGGTCCCCAGAGACCCAGTACTTC.

J is TRBJ2-6 and V is TRBV4-2; 8 bases are a match to TRBD2. The CDR3 contains 19 residues. The V segment lost 1 base and the J segment 0 bases; nucleotides outside the gene matches: 8. Germline-derived CDR1 and CDR2 are LGHNA and YNFKEQ. The CDR3 reads CASSQGMGGRISGANVLTF. In DNA, the CDR3 is TGTGCCAGCAGCCAAGGAATGGGCGGGAGGATCTCTGGGGCCAACGTCCTGACTTTC.

J is TRBJ2-7 and V is TRBV5-1; the D gene is possibly TRBD1 (6 bases). Between the trimmed V and J ends, which lost 2 bases and 0 bases, there was a span of 21 bases. The CDR3 runs to 18 residues. Per germline, CDR1 SGHRS and CDR2 YFSETQ. The DNA for the CDR3 is TGCGCCAGCAGCTTACCACCAGGGGCCACCTGGAGCTCCTACGAGCAGTACTTC. Protein: CASSLPPGATWSSYEQYF.

The rearrangement joins TRBV6-1 to TRBJ1-5; 10 positions agree with TRBD1. The CDR3 has 17 amino acids. From germline, CDR1 is MNHNS and CDR2 SASEGT. The ends lost 4 bases at V and 2 bases at J; junction bases unmatched: 8. The CDR3 reads CASSAGTGAARNQPQHF. In DNA form, the CDR3 reads TGTGCCAGCAGTGCAGGGACAGGGGCGGCTCGCAATCAGCCCCAGCATTTT.

The rearrangement joins TRBV11-2 to TRBJ2-1, with D possibly TRBD1 on 6 matching bases. This CDR3 is 16 amino acids long. Germline V lookup: CDR1 SGHAT, CDR2 FQNNGV. Trimming cost V 2 bases and J 6 bases, with 17 bases left between them. In DNA form, the CDR3 reads TGTGCCAGCAGCTTAAGCAGACAGGTCAAATTCAATGAGCAGTTCTTC. Translating gives CASSLSRQVKFNEQFF.

The chain is built from TRBV14 and TRBJ2-2; 7 nucleotides match TRBD1. V shed 3 bases and J 6 bases; nucleotides not matched to a gene: 7. This CDR3 is 15 amino acids long. Germline loops: CDR1 SGHDN, CDR2 FVKESK. CDR3 amino acids: CASSHRWQGAGELFF. CDR3 DNA sequence: TGTGCCAGCAGCCATCGATGGCAGGGGGCCGGGGAGCTGTTTTTT.

The chain couples TRBV25-1 to TRBJ2-2; 9 bases match TRBD1. The CDR3 extends over 14 amino acids. Germline-derived CDR1 and CDR2 are MGHDK and SYGVNS. The V gene end was trimmed by 7 bases and the J gene end by 5 bases; junction bases not matched to a gene: 5. The DNA of the CDR3 is TGTGCCAGCAAACAGGGGGCCACAACCGGGGAGCTGTTTTTT. Amino acids: CASKQGATTGELFF.

The CDR3 DNA reads TGTGCCAGCCGGGATCTGAACACTGAAGCTTTCTTT. Encoded protein: CASRDLNTEAFF. The chain couples TRBV6-5 to TRBJ1-1; no reliable D call. This CDR3 has 12 amino acids. Germline V gene lookup returns CDR1 MNHEY and CDR2 SVGAGI. Trimming stripped 8 bases from V and 0 bases from J, with 7 bases between.

The rearrangement joins TRBV28 to TRBJ1-2; 11 positions match TRBD1. The germline CDR1 and CDR2 sequences are MDHEN and SYDVKM. The CDR3 extends over 18 amino acids. J lost 5 bases, V lost 1 base, and 12 bases had no gene match. The chain's CDR3 is CASSLLGQGGWRGYGYTF. The CDR3 bases are TGTGCCAGCAGTTTATTGGGACAGGGGGGATGGAGGGGATATGGCTACACCTTC.

The chain recombines TRBV6-1 with TRBJ1-1; D is undetermined. V shed 4 bases and J shed 7 bases, with 13 bases lying between them. Per germline, CDR1 MNHNS and CDR2 SASEGT. The CDR3 contains 13 residues. The CDR3 nucleotides read TGTGCCAGCAGTGTTGCGGCGCTATTTGAAGCTTTCTTT. This sequence encodes CASSVAALFEAFF.

This clone was recorded only once. This chain links TRBV5-1 with TRBJ2-5; 8 bases agree with TRBD1. Losses at the gene ends were 2 bases for V and 2 bases for J; bases not matched to a gene: 2. Per germline, CDR1 SGHRS and CDR2 YFSETQ. The CDR3 runs 14 residues. The CDR3 region has the DNA TGCGCCAGCAGCTTACAGGGGGTACAAGAGACCCAGTACTTC. Translation: CASSLQGVQETQYF.

This chain connects TRBV29-1 to TRBJ1-2; 7 positions match TRBD1. Trimming at V came to 0 bases and at J to 7 bases, leaving 8 bases not matched to a gene. The CDR3 has 14 amino acids. Per the germline V gene, CDR1 is SQVTM and CDR2 is ANQGSEA. This CDR3 is CSVEDLTGAGGYTF. The CDR3 DNA reads TGCAGCGTTGAAGATTTAACAGGGGCGGGTGGCTACACCTTC.

The chain combines TRBV5-4 with TRBJ2-7, with 7 nucleotides matching TRBD1. This CDR3 comprises 14 residues. J lost 2 bases, V lost 3 bases, and 5 bases had no gene match. Per the germline V gene, CDR1 is SGHNT and CDR2 is YYREEE (reference sequence). CDR3 loop: CASSSTGQPYEQYF. The CDR3 DNA reads as TGTGCCAGCAGCTCCACGGGACAGCCCTACGAGCAGTACTTC.

The V call is TRBV10-2, the J call TRBJ2-1; 9 bases agree with TRBD2. Per the germline V gene, CDR1 is WSHSY and CDR2 is SAAADI. This CDR3 comprises 15 residues. V shed 6 bases and J 0 bases; nucleotides not matched to a gene: 3. The CDR3 DNA follows: TGCGCCAGCAGGGATAGCGGGAGCTCCTACAATGAGCAGTTCTTC. Its translation: CASRDSGSSYNEQFF.

V is TRBV5-4 and J is TRBJ1-1, with D possibly TRBD1 on 6 matching bases. Per the germline V gene, CDR1 is SGHNT and CDR2 is YYREEE (reference sequence). CDR3 length equals 14 residues. The germline V and J ends were trimmed by 4 bases and 6 bases, with 16 bases remaining between them. The CDR3 nucleotides are TGTGCCAGCAGCCCCCCCGGGGGGCTCCCTGAAGCTTTCTTT. This encodes CASSPPGGLPEAFF.

This chain links TRBV7-2 with TRBJ2-2, with a possible D match to TRBD1 (6 bases). The CDR3 sequence is 15 residues long. Germline lookup yields CDR1 SGHTA and CDR2 FQGNSA. V was shortened by 5 bases and J by 8 bases, with 18 bases between the two germline ends. Here the CDR3 DNA reads TGTGCCAGCAGCCTAATTTACGACAGGTTTGGGGAGCTGTTTTTT. Its translation is CASSLIYDRFGELFF.